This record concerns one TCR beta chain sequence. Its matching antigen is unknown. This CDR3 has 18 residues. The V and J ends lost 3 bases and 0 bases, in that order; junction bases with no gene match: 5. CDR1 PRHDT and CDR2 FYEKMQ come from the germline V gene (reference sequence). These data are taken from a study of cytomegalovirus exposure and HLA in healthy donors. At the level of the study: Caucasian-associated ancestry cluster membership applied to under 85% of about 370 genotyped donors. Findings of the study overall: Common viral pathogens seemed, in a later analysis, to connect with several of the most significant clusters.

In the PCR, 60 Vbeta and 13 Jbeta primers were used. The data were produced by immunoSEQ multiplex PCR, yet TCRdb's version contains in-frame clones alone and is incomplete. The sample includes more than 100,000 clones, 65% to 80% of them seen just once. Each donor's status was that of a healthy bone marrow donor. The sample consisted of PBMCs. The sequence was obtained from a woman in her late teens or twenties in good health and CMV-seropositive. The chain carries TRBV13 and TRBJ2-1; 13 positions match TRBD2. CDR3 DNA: TGTGCCAGCAGCTTGGGGACTAGCGGGACTATCTCCTACAATGAGCAGTTCTTC. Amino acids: CASSLGTSGTISYNEQFF.